Presented here are 3 T cell receptor beta chains from one specimen sequenced in a study of shared clonotypes between healthy human individuals. Profiling relied on immunoSEQ multiplex PCR, and the TCRdb table lists in-frame clones only, not all of them. The sample gives hundreds of thousands of clones, 95% to 97% of which show up once; 0.25% to 0.35% is in the top ten. The specimen was memory CD8+ T cells sorted from blood. The subset is: CD45RO+ cells pooled with CCR7-negative TemRA cells. The receptor source for this set is a man aged 30-40 years in good health.

This rearrangement joins TRBV6-5 to TRBJ1-1; no definite D call. Between the trimmed V and J ends, which lost 0 bases and 1 base, there was a span of 9 bases. Looked up from germline, CDR1 is MNHEY and CDR2 is SVGAGI. The CDR3 sequence is 15 residues long. The CDR3 region has the DNA TGTGCCAGCAGTTACTCGAGTAAGGGGAACACTGAAGCTTTCTTT. This gives the protein CASSYSSKGNTEAFF.

This chain connects TRBV7-2 to TRBJ2-1; D may match TRBD1 or TRBD2 (5 bases each). The CDR3 is made up of 15 amino acids. Trimming left V 6 bases short and J 7 bases short, with 19 bases between. Germline CDR1 is SGHTA and CDR2 is FQGNSA. CDR3 sequence: CASSFTGTKNNEQFF. CDR3 DNA: TGTGCCAGCAGTTTCACCGGGACCAAAAATAATGAGCAGTTCTTC.

This chain connects TRBV12-5 to TRBJ1-2; 9 positions agree with TRBD1. Trimming removed 3 bases from V and 5 bases from J; junction bases left unmatched: 1. The CDR3 runs to 13 residues. Germline assignment: CDR1 LGHNT and CDR2 FRNRAP. CDR3 protein: CASGFGTGYGYTF. CDR3 coding DNA: TGTGCTAGTGGTTTCGGGACAGGGTATGGCTACACCTTC.